This TCR beta chain was recovered during a study of cytomegalovirus exposure and HLA in healthy donors. Study-wide context: Falling in the Caucasian-associated ancestry cluster were about four fifths of under 450 genotyped donors.

The PCR made use of 60 Vbeta and 13 Jbeta primers. Assay used: immunoSEQ multiplex PCR; TCRdb lists only in-frame clones, some missing. The table includes some 100,000 clones, about four fifths detected once. V lost 8 bases, J lost 3 bases, and 11 bases stayed unmatched. The germline gives CDR1 MNHNY, CDR2 SVGAGI (reference sequence). The CDR3 covers 15 residues. With respect to this clone: Its antigen remains unidentified.

Study results and caveats: Productive rates of about 87% or about 30% were seen for most TCR beta V segments in an earlier analysis. Common viral pathogens seemed, in a later analysis, to connect with several of the most significant clusters. What was likely a sequencing artifact was a cluster of highly shared sequence variants.

This sequence originates from a man aged 18 to 35 in good health and CMV-seronegative. The chain has TRBV6-6 and TRBJ2-7; 9 positions agree with TRBD1. Specimen: PBMCs. CDR3: CASQGQDRGHYEQYF. CDR3 in DNA: TGTGCCAGCCAGGGCCAGGACAGGGGCCACTACGAGCAGTACTTC.